Below, 15 T cell receptor beta chains from the same sample are listed, as sequenced in a study of blood T cells in healthy people across ages. A sample-barcoded 5' primer and a J-beta primer mix were used in a second PCR of roughly 7 to 12 cycles. TCRdb recomputed calls from the 5' RACE reads with MiXCR, one row per CDR3 protein. The repertoire holds 1.5 million to 2 million distinct CDR3 sequences, 28% seen once, with less than 9.5% in the top ten. The sample consisted of blood. These receptors all come from a woman aged 25 to 45 in good health.

This clonotype was seen at least ten times. The chain is built from TRBV10-3 and TRBJ2-7, with TRBD2 identical over 10 bases. This CDR3 has 15 residues. V lost 5 bases to trimming and J lost 3 bases; unmatched junction nucleotides: 7. The V gene's germline CDR1 is ENHRY and CDR2 SYGVKD. The CDR3: CAISPGTSAGYEQYF. In DNA form, the CDR3 reads TGTGCCATCAGTCCAGGGACTAGCGCCGGCTACGAGCAGTACTTC.

The chain couples TRBV20-1 to TRBJ2-1; no clear D gene. The germline V and J ends were trimmed by 0 bases and 4 bases, with 7 bases remaining between them. The CDR3 covers 13 residues. Germline CDR1 and CDR2: DFQATT and SNEGSKA (reference sequence). In nucleotides, the CDR3 is TGCAGTGCTAGAGAGGTGGGATACAATGAGCAGTTCTTC. The encoded protein is CSAREVGYNEQFF.

This clonotype was detected only a few times. The chain links TRBV5-1 to TRBJ2-5; D not certain. Looked up from germline, CDR1 is SGHRS and CDR2 is YFSETQ. The CDR3 is made up of 15 amino acids. V was trimmed by 0 bases and J by 5 bases, leaving 14 bases between them. The CDR3 here is CASSLDLGNGETQYF. CDR3 in DNA: TGCGCCAGCAGCTTGGATTTAGGGAACGGGGAGACCCAGTACTTC.

The rearrangement uses TRBV6-1 and TRBJ2-7, with 8 bases lining up with TRBD1. CDR1 and CDR2 (germline): MNHNS, SASEGT. This CDR3 has 15 amino acids. V was clipped by 1 base and J by 6 bases; unmatched bases: 8. The CDR3 loop reads CASSEGGQGAREQYF. As DNA, the CDR3 is TGTGCCAGCAGTGAAGGAGGGCAGGGGGCTCGCGAGCAGTACTTC.

Ten or more counts support this clonotype. J is TRBJ2-1 and V is TRBV27, with D tentatively TRBD1 (5 bases). V shed 6 bases and J shed 2 bases, with 14 bases lying between them. This CDR3 contains 15 residues. Germline V lookup: CDR1 MNHEY, CDR2 SMNVEV (reference sequence). The CDR3 here is CASRAGMGTYNEQFF. Written as DNA, the CDR3 is TGTGCCAGCAGGGCAGGGATGGGGACCTACAATGAGCAGTTCTTC.

This clonotype occurred many times. The chain is built from TRBV21-1 and TRBJ2-5; TRBD1 reflects the table's D call only, with no check against the DNA. TRBV21-1 is labeled a pseudogene. The CDR3 contains 14 residues. CDR3 in amino acids: CASSSDSYQETQYF. DNA for the CDR3: TGTGCCAGCAGCAGCGACAGCTACCAAGAGACCCAGTACTTC.

The genes are TRBV28 and TRBJ1-2; TRBD1 aligns across 7 bases. The V segment lost 4 bases and the J segment 10 bases; nucleotides outside the gene matches: 3. The CDR3 extends over 11 amino acids. CDR1 is MDHEN and CDR2 is SYDVKM in the germline V gene. Written as DNA, the CDR3 is TGTGCCAGCAGTTCTACAGGGGCCTACACCTTC. Translation gives CASSSTGAYTF.

This clonotype has just a few counts. The V and J genes are TRBV12-3 or TRBV12-4 and TRBJ1-6; D is unresolved. This CDR3 contains 14 residues. V shed 3 bases and J shed 10 bases, with 13 bases lying between them. Written as DNA, the CDR3 is TGTGCCAGCAGTTTCTCGGGGAGGAACTCACCCCTCCACTTT. The encoded protein is CASSFSGRNSPLHF.

The chain couples TRBV27 to TRBJ2-7; possible D gene TRBD1, 6 bases. Trimming stripped 3 bases from V and 3 bases from J, with 21 bases between. From germline, CDR1 is MNHEY and CDR2 SMNVEV (reference sequence). This CDR3 comprises 17 residues. The CDR3 DNA follows: TGTGCCAGCAGTTTCCGGAAGGAATCTAGGGGGTACTACGAGCAGTACTTC. Its translation is CASSFRKESRGYYEQYF.

This clonotype was detected many times. The chain employs TRBV10-3 and TRBJ2-7; D might be TRBD1 or TRBD2, each matching 5 bases. Trimming took off 2 bases at V and 6 bases at J, with 11 bases between the two ends. Germline CDR1 is ENHRY and CDR2 is SYGVKD. The length of the CDR3 is 13 residues. CDR3 nucleotides: TGTGCCATCAGTGAGCAGGGAGCAGGCGAGCAGTACTTC. This codes for CAISEQGAGEQYF.

The chain uses TRBV7-2 and TRBJ2-5, with 10 bases identical to TRBD2. The V gene's germline CDR1 is SGHTA and CDR2 FQGNSA. There are 18 residues in the CDR3. J was trimmed by 1 base and V by 2 bases; bases with no gene match: 10. This CDR3 is CASSLKLAGEGGQETQYF. The CDR3 DNA sequence: TGTGCCAGCAGCTTAAAGCTAGCGGGAGAGGGGGGCCAAGAGACCCAGTACTTC.

Ten or more counts support this clonotype. The genes are TRBV6-5 and TRBJ2-6, with D possibly TRBD2 on 5 matching bases. The V end lost 2 bases, the J end lost 1 base, and 21 bases lay between the germline ends. The germline V gene has CDR1 MNHEY and CDR2 SVGAGI. CDR3 length: 20 residues. The CDR3 protein is CASSYLGLRVGESGANVLTF. CDR3 sequence (DNA): TGTGCCAGCAGTTACCTCGGATTGAGGGTAGGAGAGTCTGGGGCCAACGTCCTGACTTTC.

As to this clonotype: The germline gene is not matched at one end of the junction; a read error may be the cause. This chain connects TRBV20-1 to TRBJ2-4, with 14 bases aligning to TRBD2. Looked up from germline, CDR1 is DFQATT and CDR2 is SNEGSKA (reference sequence). CDR3 length equals 15 residues. The CDR3: CSAPTSGRGAETQDF. The CDR3 coding sequence is TGCAGTGCCCCGACTAGCGGGAGGGGGGCAGAGACCCAGGACTTC.

The sample holds a few counts of this clonotype. This chain uses TRBV6-5 with TRBJ2-6; D is possibly TRBD1 (6 bases). Germline V gene lookup returns CDR1 MNHEY and CDR2 SVGAGI. V shed 4 bases and J shed 0 bases, with 13 bases lying between them. The CDR3 is made up of 17 amino acids. CDR3 in amino acids: CASSSKDSLSGANVLTF. CDR3 DNA sequence: TGTGCCAGCAGTTCCAAGGACAGTCTCTCTGGGGCCAACGTCCTGACTTTC.

The chain combines TRBV2 with TRBJ2-3, with 9 bases matching TRBD2. Germline-derived CDR1 and CDR2 are SNHLY and FYNNEI. With V trimmed by 5 bases and J by 2 bases, 5 bases remained unmatched. CDR3 length: 15 residues. CDR3 region: CASSPLAGNTDTQYF. CDR3 DNA: TGTGCCAGCAGTCCCCTAGCGGGGAACACAGATACGCAGTATTTT.